The 11 T cell receptor beta chains reported below all come from one sample, sequenced in a study of vaccination and CD4 T cells after COVID-19. The treatment here: roughly 11-day PBMC culture with coronavirus spike peptide pools or control peptides (ViraFEST assay). Sequencing of the DNA from cultured CD4+ T cells was carried out with the Oncomine TCR Beta short-read assay. TCRdb reanalysed the PCR reads using MiXCR and keeps one entry per CDR3 protein. The sample has 10,000 to 15,000 distinct CDR3 sequences, roughly 41% seen once. Antigens of these TCRs are unknown. Sequenced here: CD4+ T cells from blood, cultured in vitro, sampled before SARS-CoV-2 vaccination. These receptors were collected from a human donor who had recovered from COVID-19.

The V call is TRBV5-6, the J call TRBJ2-5; 12 positions match TRBD2. Germline lookup yields CDR1 SGHDT and CDR2 YYEEEE. The CDR3 loop spans 16 amino acids. V shed 0 bases, J shed 1 base, and the junction held 1 base outside the gene matches. The CDR3 coding sequence is TGTGCCAGCAGCTTGGGACTAGCGGGGGCCCAAGAGACCCAGTACTTC. This translates into CASSLGLAGAQETQYF. Variable domain in full (rest from reference TRBV5-6 and TRBJ2-5): DAGVTQSPTHLIKTRGQQVTLRCSPKSGHDTVSWYQQALGQGPQFIFQYYEEEERQRGNFPDRFSGHQFPNYSSELNVNALLLGDSALYLCASSLGLAGAQETQYFGPGTRLLVL.

V usage is TRBV18 and J usage is TRBJ1-1; D is uncertain. This CDR3 region has 15 residues. V lost 0 bases to trimming and J lost 5 bases, with 13 bases between them. Germline values: CDR1 KGHSH, CDR2 LQKENI. The CDR3 region is CASSPPPGRETEAFF. CDR3 bases: TGTGCCAGCTCACCACCCCCGGGGAGGGAGACTGAAGCTTTCTTT.

This chain joins TRBV28 and TRBJ2-4, with D perhaps matching TRBD1 or TRBD2 (6 bases each). The CDR3 runs 14 residues. CDR1 and CDR2 (germline): MDHEN, SYDVKM. V was shortened by 2 bases and J by 6 bases, with 11 bases between the two germline ends. The CDR3 DNA reads TGTGCCAGCAGTTTACGCAGGGGAGGAAACATTCAGTACTTC. Translation gives CASSLRRGGNIQYF.

This clonotype has a handful of counts. This chain joins TRBV7-2 and TRBJ2-3, with 7 bases fitting TRBD1. CDR1 SGHTA and CDR2 FQGNSA come from the germline V gene. Unmatched junction bases numbered 5, after V lost 2 bases and J lost 3 bases. This CDR3 has 15 residues. The CDR3 loop reads CASSLQQGSTDTQYF. CDR3 sequence (DNA): TGTGCCAGCAGCTTACAACAGGGGAGTACAGATACGCAGTATTTT.

This clonotype is categorized as medium-sized. The genes are TRBV20-1 and TRBJ1-5; D possibly corresponds to TRBD1 (6 bases). V dropped 6 bases and J dropped 5 bases, with 17 bases sitting between them. The CDR3 length is 14 residues. Germline-derived CDR1 and CDR2 are DFQATT and SNEGSKA (reference sequence). The CDR3: CSARTVGNDQPQHF. The CDR3 bases are TGCAGTGCCCGGACAGTAGGGAACGATCAGCCCCAGCATTTT.

This clonotype was observed a handful of times. The genes are TRBV10-2 and TRBJ2-7; tentative D call: TRBD2 (5 bases). This CDR3 has 12 residues. With 4 bases removed from V and 3 bases from J, the gap between germline ends came to 7 bases. Germline V gene lookup returns CDR1 WSHSY and CDR2 SAAADI. The CDR3 nucleotides are TGCGCCAGCAGTGGACGGGGCTACGAGCAGTACTTC. This gives the protein CASSGRGYEQYF.

J is TRBJ2-2 and V is TRBV4-3, with D unclear. V was shortened by 2 bases and J by 7 bases, with 8 bases between the two germline ends. Germline-derived CDR1 and CDR2 are LGHNA and YSLEER. This CDR3 contains 13 residues. The CDR3 sequence is CASSQPRIGELFF. CDR3 coding DNA: TGCGCCAGCAGCCAACCCCGTATCGGGGAGCTGTTTTTT.

CDR3 nucleotides: TGTGCCAGCAGCTACTGGACAGGGGGTACCAATGAGCAGTTCTTC. Its translation is CASSYWTGGTNEQFF. The V call is TRBV7-9, the J call TRBJ2-1, with TRBD1 matching over 10 bases. Germline lookup yields CDR1 SEHNR and CDR2 FQNEAQ (reference sequence). V lost 4 bases, J lost 6 bases, and 6 bases stayed unmatched. The CDR3 has 15 amino acids.

Sample share makes this clonotype medium-sized. The CDR3 nucleotides are TGCAGTGCTAGTAGGGGCGGCCGGCAGCCCCAGCATTTT. Residues: CSASRGGRQPQHF. The chain uses TRBV20-1 and TRBJ1-5; D might be TRBD1 (5 bases). Trimming stripped 3 bases from V and 7 bases from J, with 13 bases between. The CDR3 spans 13 residues. Germline V gene data show CDR1 as DFQATT and CDR2 as SNEGSKA (reference sequence).

The chain couples TRBV19 to TRBJ1-1; no firm D call. Germline CDR1 and CDR2: LNHDA and SQIVND (reference sequence). The CDR3 is 13 residues long. The germline V and J ends were trimmed by 5 bases and 3 bases, with 10 bases remaining between them. CDR3 sequence reads: CASSPRLDTEAFF. CDR3 nucleotide sequence: TGTGCCAGTAGTCCTAGGTTGGACACTGAAGCTTTCTTT. Together with reference TRBV19 and TRBJ1-1, the CDR3 gives the full variable domain: DGGITQSPKYLFRKEGQNVTLSCEQNLNHDAMYWYRQDPGQGLRLIYYSQIVNDFQKGDIAEGYSVSREKKESFPLTVTSAQKNPTAFYLCASSPRLDTEAFFGQGTRLTVV.

This sequence joins TRBV7-2 and TRBJ2-7; maybe TRBD1 (6 bases). Germline V gene sequence: CDR1 SGHTA, CDR2 FQGNSA. With 3 bases removed from V and 1 base from J, the gap between germline ends came to 10 bases. This CDR3 has 14 amino acids. The CDR3 loop reads CASSLGAGSYEQYF. CDR3 nucleotide sequence: TGTGCCAGCAGCTTGGGGGCAGGGTCCTACGAGCAGTACTTC.